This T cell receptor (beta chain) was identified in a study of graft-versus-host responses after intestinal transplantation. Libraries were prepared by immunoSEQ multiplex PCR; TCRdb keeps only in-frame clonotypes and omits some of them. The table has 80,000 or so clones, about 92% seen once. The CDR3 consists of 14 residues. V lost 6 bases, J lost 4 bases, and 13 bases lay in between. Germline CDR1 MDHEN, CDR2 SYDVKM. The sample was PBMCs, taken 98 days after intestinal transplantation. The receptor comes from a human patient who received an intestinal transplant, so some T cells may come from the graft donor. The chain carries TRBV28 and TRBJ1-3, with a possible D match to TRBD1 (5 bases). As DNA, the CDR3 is TGTGCCAGCAGCCCGCCAGGGCCCGGAAACACCATATATTTT. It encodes CASSPPGPGNTIYF.